The sequence of this T cell receptor (beta chain) was determined in a study of shared clonotypes between healthy human individuals. V dropped 2 bases and J dropped 6 bases, with 13 bases sitting between them. CDR1 and CDR2 from the germline V gene are GTSNPN and SVGIG (reference sequence). This CDR3 spans 13 amino acids. On this clone: Its matching antigen is unknown.

Whole-study findings and limits: It was observed that 5% to 6% of naive CD4 clonotypes were shared across a few donors.

Measured with immunoSEQ multiplex PCR; TCRdb has only the in-frame clones, and not every one. The sample holds some 120,000 clones, over 65% seen once. The clonotype comes from a woman in her 30s in good health. This sequence joins TRBV30 and TRBJ2-5, with D hard to call. The sample was memory CD8+ T cells sorted from blood. The subset: CD45RO+ cells pooled with CCR7-negative TemRA cells. CDR3 residues: CAWSLVGGKTQYF. The CDR3 DNA follows: TGTGCCTGGAGTCTGGTAGGTGGGAAGACCCAGTACTTC.